The 4 T cell receptor beta chains below all came from one sample that was sequenced in a study of neurological immune-mediated disorders. TCRdb used MiXCR to reprocess the 5' RACE reads, holding one entry per CDR3 protein. Counted here are 52,000 or so distinct CDR3 sequences, 3% to 4% occurring once; the ten biggest clones make up 1.5% to 2%. Sequenced: CD4+ T cells from blood. Source of these receptors: a woman in her thirties or forties with multiple sclerosis.

This clonotype was detected ten times or more. V gene TRBV10-3 combines with J gene TRBJ2-3, with D unclear. Germline V gives CDR1 ENHRY, CDR2 SYGVKD. V gave up 8 bases and J gave up 2 bases, with 17 bases separating them. The CDR3 spans 15 residues. Written as DNA, the CDR3 is TGTGCCATCCGGCCCAACAGCTCATTCACAGATACGCAGTATTTT. This codes for CAIRPNSSFTDTQYF.

This clonotype came up many times. This chain links TRBV5-1 with TRBJ1-1; 7 bases map to TRBD1. Germline-derived CDR1 and CDR2 are SGHRS and YFSETQ. The ends lost 1 base at V and 0 bases at J; junction bases unmatched: 3. There are 15 residues in the CDR3. CDR3: CASSLMGQMNTEAFF. The CDR3 DNA reads TGCGCCAGCAGCTTGATGGGACAGATGAACACTGAAGCTTTCTTT. The whole variable domain, filled in from reference TRBV5-1 and TRBJ1-1, reads KAGVTQTPRYLIKTRGQQVTLSCSPISGHRSVSWYQQTPGQGLQFLFEYFSETQRNKGNFPGRFSGRQFSNSRSEMNVSTLELGDSALYLCASSLMGQMNTEAFFGQGTRLTVV.

At least ten counts were recorded for this clonotype. This chain joins TRBV2 and TRBJ2-1; no clear D gene. Trimming stripped 4 bases from V and 5 bases from J, with 9 bases between. Germline loops: CDR1 SNHLY, CDR2 FYNNEI. CDR3 length equals 13 residues. CDR3 protein: CASSGEVDNEQFF. Here the CDR3 DNA reads TGTGCCAGCAGTGGCGAGGTGGACAATGAGCAGTTCTTC.

V usage is TRBV7-9 and J usage is TRBJ1-1; D may be TRBD1 (6 bases). The V gene lost 5 bases and the J gene lost 7 bases, with 8 bases spanning the gap. This CDR3 comprises 11 residues. Germline lookup yields CDR1 SEHNR and CDR2 FQNEAQ (reference sequence). In nucleotides, the CDR3 is TGTGCCAGCAGCGCAGGGGATGAAGCTTTCTTT. This sequence encodes CASSAGDEAFF. Variable domain in full (rest from reference TRBV7-9 and TRBJ1-1): DTGVSQNPRHKITKRGQNVTFRCDPISEHNRLYWYRQTLGQGPEFLTYFQNEAQLEKSRLLSDRFSAERPKGSFSTLEIQRTEQGDSAMYLCASSAGDEAFFGQGTRLTVV.